This T cell receptor beta chain was found in a study of T cell responses to AZD1222 COVID-19 vaccine. Study-level points and caveats: Donor demographics were predominantly white British with a female majority; clonal diversity may be underestimated. Baseline seropositives among AZD1222 recipients totaled only 5 to 7.

Here immunoSEQ multiplex PCR was the method, and the copy in TCRdb shows in-frame clones only, minus some. The sample includes around 99,000 clones, around 90% of them seen just once. This clone was counted a single time. What it binds is not known. This CDR3 is built from 14 residues. Trimming took 0 bases from V and 3 from J; bases not matched to a gene: 1. Looked up from germline, CDR1 is SEHNR and CDR2 is FQNEAQ (reference sequence). V is TRBV7-9 and J is TRBJ1-2; 7 positions agree with TRBD1. This TCR was recovered from an adult who received the AZD1222 COVID-19 vaccine. The material was peripheral blood, obtained 28 days after the second AZD1222 dose. CDR3 in amino acids: CASSLAGQDYGYTF. CDR3 coding DNA: TGTGCCAGCAGCTTAGCAGGACAGGACTATGGCTACACCTTC.